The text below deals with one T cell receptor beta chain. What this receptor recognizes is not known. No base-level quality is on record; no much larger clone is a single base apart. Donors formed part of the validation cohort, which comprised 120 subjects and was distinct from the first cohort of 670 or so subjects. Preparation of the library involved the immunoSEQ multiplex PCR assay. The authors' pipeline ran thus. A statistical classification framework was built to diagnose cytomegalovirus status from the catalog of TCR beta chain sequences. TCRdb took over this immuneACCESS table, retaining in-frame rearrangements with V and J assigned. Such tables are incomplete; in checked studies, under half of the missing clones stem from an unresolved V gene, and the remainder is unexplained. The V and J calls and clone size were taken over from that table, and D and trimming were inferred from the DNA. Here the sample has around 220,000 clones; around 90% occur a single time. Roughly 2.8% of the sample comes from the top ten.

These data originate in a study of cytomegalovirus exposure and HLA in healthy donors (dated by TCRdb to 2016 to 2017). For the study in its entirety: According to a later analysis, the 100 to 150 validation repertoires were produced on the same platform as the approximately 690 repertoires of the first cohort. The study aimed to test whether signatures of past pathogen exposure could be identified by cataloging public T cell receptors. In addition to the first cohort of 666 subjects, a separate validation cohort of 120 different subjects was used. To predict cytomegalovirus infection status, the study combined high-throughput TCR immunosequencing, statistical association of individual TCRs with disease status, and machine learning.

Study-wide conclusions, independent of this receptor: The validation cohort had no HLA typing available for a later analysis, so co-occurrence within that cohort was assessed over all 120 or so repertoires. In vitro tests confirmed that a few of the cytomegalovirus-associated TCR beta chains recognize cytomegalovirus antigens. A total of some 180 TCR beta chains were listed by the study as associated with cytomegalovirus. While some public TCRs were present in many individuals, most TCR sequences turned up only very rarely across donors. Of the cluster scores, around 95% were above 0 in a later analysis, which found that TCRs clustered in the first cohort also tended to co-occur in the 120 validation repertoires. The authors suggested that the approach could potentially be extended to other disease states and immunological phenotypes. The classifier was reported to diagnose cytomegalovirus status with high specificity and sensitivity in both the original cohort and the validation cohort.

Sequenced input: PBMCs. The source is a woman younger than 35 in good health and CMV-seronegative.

The CDR3 region: CASSGGTGSYGYTF. The DNA is TGTGCCAGCAGTGGGGGGACAGGTTCGTACGGCTACACCTTC. In this chain, TRBV2 is recombined with TRBJ1-2; the junction holds 8 bases that match TRBD1. V is trimmed back by 4 bases and J by 8 bases, and the junction contains 9 bases that no gene match accounts for. CDR1 and CDR2, looked up from the germline V gene, are SNHLY and FYNNEI. Reading from cysteine to phenylalanine, the CDR3 counts 14 amino acids. The read is trimmed to its CDR3 DNA, 42 bases read in frame from base 1.